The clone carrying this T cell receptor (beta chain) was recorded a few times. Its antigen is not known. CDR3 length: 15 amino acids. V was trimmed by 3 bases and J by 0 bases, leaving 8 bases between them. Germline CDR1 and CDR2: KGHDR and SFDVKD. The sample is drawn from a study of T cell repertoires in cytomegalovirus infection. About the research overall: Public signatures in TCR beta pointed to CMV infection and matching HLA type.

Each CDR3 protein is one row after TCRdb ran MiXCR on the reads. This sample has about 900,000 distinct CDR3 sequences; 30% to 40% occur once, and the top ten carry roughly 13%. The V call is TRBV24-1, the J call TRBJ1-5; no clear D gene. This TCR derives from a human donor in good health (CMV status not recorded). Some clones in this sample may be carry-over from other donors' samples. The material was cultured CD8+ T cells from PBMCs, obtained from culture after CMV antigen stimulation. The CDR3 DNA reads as TGTGCCACCAGTGATCAGAATTATAGCAATCAGCCCCAGCATTTT. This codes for CATSDQNYSNQPQHF.